This T cell receptor (beta chain) came from a study of human T cells and chemical hapten exposure. In the study overall: Read at 6 days, the patch tests placed 0.01% DPC on the upper back. Patients, predominantly female, presented with alopecia areata, totalis or universalis.

Time point here: pre-sensitization, week 0. Treatment of the sample: therapeutic diphenylcyclopropenone sensitization with weekly scalp DPC. Blood sampling occurred before each patch-test application. Deletions cut 5 bases from V and 5 bases from J, with 25 bases between. Germline V gene sequence: CDR1 SGHVS, CDR2 FNYEAQ. The CDR3 runs to 18 residues. TCRdb redid the calling of the RACE reads with MiXCR, one entry per CDR3 protein. The sample lists about 68,000 distinct CDR3 sequences, roughly 9.7% occurring once. This clonotype was found a few times. This receptor was obtained from a woman aged 45-60 years with alopecia areata. Some clones in this sample may be carry-over from other donors' samples. The chain couples TRBV7-6 to TRBJ2-1, with a tentative D call TRBD2 (5 bases). The specimen comprised whole blood, sampled in connection with sensitization to the hapten diphenylcyclopropenone (DPC). CDR3 sequence reads: CASSVGLLFYSYDNEQFF. As DNA, the CDR3 is TGTGCCAGCAGCGTCGGACTCTTATTCTACTCCTATGACAATGAGCAGTTCTTC. Full variable domain (rest looked up from reference TRBV7-6 and TRBJ2-1): GAGVSQSPRYKVTKRGQDVALRCDPISGHVSLYWYRQALGQGPEFLTYFNYEAQQDKSGLPNDRFSAERPEGSISTLTIQRTEQRDSAMYRCASSVGLLFYSYDNEQFFGPGTRLTVL.